This T cell receptor beta chain comes out of a study of T cell repertoires in cytomegalovirus infection. Study details: A matching HLA type, together with CMV infection, was signaled by public TCR beta signatures.

The CDR3 extends over 12 amino acids. Trimming shortened V by 4 bases and J by 0 bases, and 7 bases separated the two germline ends. From germline, CDR1 is SQVTM and CDR2 ANQGSEA. TCRdb reprocessed the reads with MiXCR, giving one entry per CDR3 protein. The data hold fewer than 200,000 distinct CDR3 sequences, with under 15% observed a single time. This TCR was sampled from a human donor in good health (CMV status not recorded). Some clones in this sample may be carry-over from other donors' samples. V and J are TRBV29-1 and TRBJ2-7; D is undetermined. The sequenced sample was PBMCs. In DNA, the CDR3 is TGCAGCGTTGTACTTAGCTCCTACGAGCAGTACTTC. Protein: CSVVLSSYEQYF.